This entry features one T cell receptor (beta chain) sequence. What antigen it recognizes has not been identified. One base away there is no much larger clone; base qualities are not given. Sequences MNHEY (CDR1) and SMNVEV (CDR2) are obtained from the germline V gene (reference sequence). Trimming accounts for 6 bases at V and 9 bases at J, while the number of junction bases matched to no gene is 13. Including cysteine and phenylalanine, the CDR3 has 14 amino acids. Here the CDR3 DNA is all that survives: 42 bases in frame from base 1. This specimen belongs to a study of technical replicates of blood from a few donors (dated by TCRdb to about 2017). Libraries were made using the immunoSEQ multiplex PCR assay. TCRdb re-hosts the immuneACCESS table, in-frame sequences only. Its copies lack some clones; in the studies checked, an unresolved V gene accounts for under half of them, and the cause for the rest is not known. Here the sample has about 85,000 clones; roughly 94% occur a single time. The top ten hold 0.2% to 0.3% of the sample.

This TCR derives from a human donor in good health. Sample: T cells isolated from PBMCs. The chain joins TRBV27 to TRBJ2-7; the central 8 bases match TRBD2. The CDR3 region reads CASRPGGEFKRQYF. The nucleotide sequence reads TGTGCCAGCAGGCCGGGGGGGGAGTTCAAACGGCAGTACTTC.